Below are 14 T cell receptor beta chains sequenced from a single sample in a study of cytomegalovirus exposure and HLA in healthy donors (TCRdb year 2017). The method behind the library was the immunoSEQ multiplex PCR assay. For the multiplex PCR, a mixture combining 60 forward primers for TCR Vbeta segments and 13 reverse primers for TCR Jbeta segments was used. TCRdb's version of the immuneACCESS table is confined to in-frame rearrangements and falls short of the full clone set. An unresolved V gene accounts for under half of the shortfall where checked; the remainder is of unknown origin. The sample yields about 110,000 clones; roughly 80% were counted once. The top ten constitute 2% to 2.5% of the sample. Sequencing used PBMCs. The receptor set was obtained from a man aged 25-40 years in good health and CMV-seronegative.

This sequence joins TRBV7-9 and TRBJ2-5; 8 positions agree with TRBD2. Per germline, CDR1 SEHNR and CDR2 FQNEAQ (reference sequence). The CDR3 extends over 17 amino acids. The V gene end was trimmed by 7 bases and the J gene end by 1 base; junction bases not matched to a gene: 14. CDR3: CASNLLRERGSQETQYF. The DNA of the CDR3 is TGTGCCAGCAACCTTTTGAGAGAGCGGGGGAGCCAAGAGACCCAGTACTTC.

CDR3 sequence reads: CSAHRGGGETQYF. The CDR3 DNA is TGCAGCGCCCACCGGGGGGGCGGAGAGACCCAGTACTTC. The rearrangement links TRBV29-1 to TRBJ2-5; TRBD2 matches 8 bases. Germline-derived CDR1 and CDR2 are SQVTM and ANQGSEA. J was trimmed by 4 bases and V by 7 bases; bases with no gene match: 8. CDR3 size: 13 residues.

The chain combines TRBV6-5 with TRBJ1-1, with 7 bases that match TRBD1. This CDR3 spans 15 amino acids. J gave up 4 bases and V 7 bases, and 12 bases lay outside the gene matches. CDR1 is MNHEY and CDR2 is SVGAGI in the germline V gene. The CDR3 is CASTWDRASRTEAFF. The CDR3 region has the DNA TGTGCCAGCACCTGGGACAGAGCGTCACGCACTGAAGCTTTCTTT.

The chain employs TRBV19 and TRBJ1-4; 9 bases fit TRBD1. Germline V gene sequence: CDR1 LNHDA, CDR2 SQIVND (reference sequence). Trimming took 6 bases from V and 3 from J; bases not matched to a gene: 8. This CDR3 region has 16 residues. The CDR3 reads CASSLQGASPNEKLFF. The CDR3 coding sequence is TGTGCCAGTAGCCTACAGGGGGCCTCACCTAATGAAAAACTGTTTTTT.

The CDR3 here is CASSRLAGTQETQYF. The CDR3 coding sequence is TGTGCCAGCAGCCGACTAGCGGGAACCCAAGAGACCCAGTACTTC. The V gene is TRBV14, the J gene TRBJ2-5; TRBD2 matches at 11 bases. The germline V gene has CDR1 SGHDN and CDR2 FVKESK. Trimming removed 4 bases from V and 1 base from J; junction bases left unmatched: 2. The CDR3 sequence is 15 residues long.

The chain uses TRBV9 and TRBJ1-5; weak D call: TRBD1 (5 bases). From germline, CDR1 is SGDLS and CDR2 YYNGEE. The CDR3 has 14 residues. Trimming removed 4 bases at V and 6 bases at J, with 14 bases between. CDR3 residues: CASSPRQGGQPQHF. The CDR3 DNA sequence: TGTGCCAGCAGCCCGAGGCAGGGAGGTCAGCCCCAGCATTTT.

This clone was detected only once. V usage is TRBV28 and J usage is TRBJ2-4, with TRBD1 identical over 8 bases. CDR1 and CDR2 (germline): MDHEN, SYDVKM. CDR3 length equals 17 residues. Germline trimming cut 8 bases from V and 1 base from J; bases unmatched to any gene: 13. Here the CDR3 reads CASGSDDRGLAKNIQYF. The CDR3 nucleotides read TGTGCCAGCGGATCTGATGACAGGGGTTTGGCCAAAAACATTCAGTACTTC.

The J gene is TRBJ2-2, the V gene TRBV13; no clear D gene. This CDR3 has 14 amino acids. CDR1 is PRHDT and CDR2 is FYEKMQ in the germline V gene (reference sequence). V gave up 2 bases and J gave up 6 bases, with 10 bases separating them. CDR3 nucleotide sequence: TGTGCCAGCAGCTTACAGGTTTCGGCCGGGGAGCTGTTTTTT. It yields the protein CASSLQVSAGELFF.

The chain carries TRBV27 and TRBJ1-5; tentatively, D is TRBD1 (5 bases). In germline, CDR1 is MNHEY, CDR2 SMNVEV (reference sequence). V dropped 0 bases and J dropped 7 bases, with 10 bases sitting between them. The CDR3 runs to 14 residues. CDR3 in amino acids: CASSLSRGTQPQHF. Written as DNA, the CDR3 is TGTGCCAGCAGTTTATCTCGCGGGACCCAGCCCCAGCATTTT.

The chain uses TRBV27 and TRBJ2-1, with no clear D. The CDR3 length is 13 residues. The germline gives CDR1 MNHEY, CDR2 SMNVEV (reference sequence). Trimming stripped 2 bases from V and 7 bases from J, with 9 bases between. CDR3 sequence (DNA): TGTGCCAGCAGTTTACCCAGGCAGAATGAGCAGTTCTTC. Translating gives CASSLPRQNEQFF.

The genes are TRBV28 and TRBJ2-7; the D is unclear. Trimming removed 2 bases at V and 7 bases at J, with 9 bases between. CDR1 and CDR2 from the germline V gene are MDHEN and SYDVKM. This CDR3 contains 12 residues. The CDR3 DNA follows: TGTGCCAGCAGTTTAGGGCCGGCGGAGCAGTACTTC. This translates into CASSLGPAEQYF.

Here the CDR3 DNA reads TGTGCCAGCAGCTTGGTGGCGGTAGATTTCAATCAGCCCCAGCATTTT. Translated: CASSLVAVDFNQPQHF. The V gene is TRBV5-5, the J gene TRBJ1-5, with D unclear. Germline V gene lookup returns CDR1 SGHKS and CDR2 YYEKEE (reference sequence). With 0 bases removed from V and 3 bases from J, the gap between germline ends came to 13 bases. CDR3 size: 16 residues.

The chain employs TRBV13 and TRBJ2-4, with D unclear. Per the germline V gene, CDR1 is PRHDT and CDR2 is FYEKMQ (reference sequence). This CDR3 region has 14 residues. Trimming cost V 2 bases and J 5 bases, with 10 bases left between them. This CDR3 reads CASSLPMAQNIQYF. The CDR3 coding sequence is TGTGCCAGCAGCTTACCCATGGCCCAAAACATTCAGTACTTC.

CDR3 sequence (DNA): TGTGCCAGCAGCTGGACAGGGAACACTGAAGCTTTCTTT. This translates into CASSWTGNTEAFF. The J gene is TRBJ1-1, the V gene TRBV7-8; 7 bases fit TRBD1. Per the germline V gene, CDR1 is SGHVS and CDR2 is FQNEAQ. The CDR3 spans 13 residues. Trimming cost V 4 bases and J 1 base; bases outside gene matches: 0. Full variable domain (remainder filled in from reference TRBV7-8 and TRBJ1-1): GAGVSQSPRYKVAKRGQDVALRCDPISGHVSLFWYQQALGQGPEFLTYFQNEAQLDKSGLPSDRFFAERPEGSVSTLKIQRTQQEDSAVYLCASSWTGNTEAFFGQGTRLTVV.